A selection of T cell receptor beta chains follows, all from one sample in a study of siplizumab effects on memory and regulatory T cells. The antigens these receptors bind are not known. The repertoire was sequenced with immunoSEQ multiplex PCR; TCRdb's copy has only in-frame clones and lacks some. The sample lists thousands of clones, 45% to 50% occurring once. Sequencing was carried out using CFSE-low (dividing) CD4+ T cells sorted from an allogeneic mixed lymphocyte reaction. The receptors shown here come from a human donor in good health; the cells came from an allogeneic mixed lymphocyte reaction. Some clones in this sample may be carry-over from other donors' samples. CDR3s include the opening cysteine and the closing phenylalanine or tryptophan. The D gene is left open where the match is weak. The size entry is marked missing in some rows and otherwise reads once, few, many or a size class.

D gene: NA; V gene: TRBV7-9; J gene: TRBJ1-1; clone size: medium-sized; CDR3 protein: CASSISGRGSGTEAFF; CDR3 DNA: TGTGCCAGCAGCATAAGTGGGAGAGGGAGCGGGACTGAAGCTTTCTTT
D gene: TRBD2; V gene: TRBV19; J gene: TRBJ2-7; clone size: NA; CDR3 protein: CASSIGLAGYEQYF; CDR3 DNA: TGTGCCAGTAGTATAGGACTAGCGGGCTACGAGCAGTACTTC
D gene: TRBD2; V gene: TRBV10-3; J gene: TRBJ2-7; clone size: medium-sized; CDR3 protein: CAISGSGGGSYEQYF; CDR3 DNA: TGTGCCATCAGTGGGAGCGGGGGGGGTTCCTACGAGCAGTACTTC
D gene: NA; V gene: TRBV7-9; J gene: TRBJ1-2; clone size: NA; CDR3 protein: CASSPARSPGGYTF; CDR3 DNA: TGTGCCAGCAGCCCTGCTAGGTCTCCGGGAGGCTACACCTTC
D gene: NA; V gene: TRBV7-9; J gene: TRBJ2-1; clone size: few; CDR3 protein: CAHNSAGLGHEQFF; CDR3 DNA: TGTGCGCATAATTCTGCGGGCCTTGGGCATGAGCAGTTCTTC
D gene: TRBD1; V gene: TRBV23-1; J gene: TRBJ2-7; clone size: few; CDR3 protein: CASTGTGIRFGAYEQYF; CDR3 DNA: TGCGCCAGCACCGGGACAGGGATTAGGTTTGGGGCCTACGAGCAGTACTTC
D gene: NA; V gene: TRBV7-3; J gene: TRBJ1-1; clone size: NA; CDR3 protein: CASSANRVGTEAFF; CDR3 DNA: TGTGCCAGCAGCGCTAACAGGGTGGGCACTGAAGCTTTCTTT
D gene: TRBD2; V gene: TRBV5-6; J gene: TRBJ2-3; clone size: few; CDR3 protein: CASSWEGYTQYF; CDR3 DNA: TGTGCCAGCAGCTGGGAGGGATATACGCAGTATTTT
D gene: NA; V gene: TRBV18; J gene: TRBJ1-1; clone size: NA; CDR3 protein: CASSPDRVTEAFF; CDR3 DNA: TGTGCCAGCTCACCCGACAGAGTAACTGAAGCTTTCTTT
D gene: NA; V gene: TRBV7-2; J gene: TRBJ1-2; clone size: NA; CDR3 protein: CASSLVWQGGYGYTF; CDR3 DNA: TGTGCCAGCAGCTTAGTATGGCAGGGCGGGTATGGCTACACCTTC
D gene: NA; V gene: TRBV7-9; J gene: TRBJ2-2; clone size: NA; CDR3 protein: CASSRGRTNTGELFF; CDR3 DNA: TGTGCCAGCAGCCGTGGACGGACGAACACCGGGGAGCTGTTTTTT
D gene: NA; V gene: TRBV18; J gene: TRBJ2-4; clone size: NA; CDR3 protein: CASSPPSGYGKNIQYF; CDR3 DNA: TGTGCCAGCTCACCACCGTCAGGATACGGCAAAAACATTCAGTACTTC
D gene: NA; V gene: TRBV7-2; J gene: TRBJ2-2; clone size: NA; CDR3 protein: CASSLFWTNTGELFF; CDR3 DNA: TGTGCCAGCAGCTTGTTCTGGACGAACACCGGGGAGCTGTTTTTT
D gene: TRBD2; V gene: TRBV5-1; J gene: TRBJ2-3; clone size: NA; CDR3 protein: CASSPGTSGGDMQYF; CDR3 DNA: TGCGCCAGCAGCCCAGGGACTAGCGGGGGAGATATGCAGTATTTT
D gene: TRBD1; V gene: TRBV2; J gene: TRBJ1-5; clone size: NA; CDR3 protein: CASNRQGLNNQPQHF; CDR3 DNA: TGTGCCAGCAATAGACAGGGGCTCAACAATCAGCCCCAGCATTTT